The rows below give T cell receptor beta chains drawn from one sample of a study of blood T cell repertoires in COVID-19. The assay was immunoSEQ multiplex PCR, and TCRdb's table has in-frame clones only and misses some. The sample has 73,000 or so clones; roughly 90% are singletons. Sequences were obtained from peripheral blood. All receptors come from a man aged 25-45 years with acute or convalescent COVID-19. CDR3s include the opening cysteine and the closing phenylalanine or tryptophan. A D gene is named only where the DNA matches it firmly. Size tells how often a clone was seen (once, few, many) or the class of an expanded clone, and some rows leave it out.

V gene: TRBV19
D gene: TRBD1
J gene: TRBJ2-1
clone size: .
CDR3 DNA: TGTGCCAGTAGTCCCGGGACAGGCTACAATGAGCAGTTCTTC
CDR3 protein: CASSPGTGYNEQFF

V gene: TRBV30
D gene: .
J gene: TRBJ2-3
clone size: .
CDR3 DNA: TGTGCCTGGAGTGTCGGGAGTGGTGATACGCAGTATTTT
CDR3 protein: CAWSVGSGDTQYF

V gene: TRBV19
D gene: .
J gene: TRBJ1-5
clone size: .
CDR3 DNA: TGTGCCAGTAGTAGCACCAGGGGTCGGCAGCCCCAGCATTTT
CDR3 protein: CASSSTRGRQPQHF

V gene: TRBV6-5
D gene: TRBD1
J gene: TRBJ2-2
clone size: .
CDR3 DNA: TGTGCCTGTCCCGAGAGACAGGGGGCAACCGGGGAGCTGTTTTTT
CDR3 protein: CACPERQGATGELFF

V gene: TRBV9
D gene: TRBD1
J gene: TRBJ2-2
clone size: .
CDR3 DNA: TGTGCCAGCAGTCCGGGACAGCCGAACACCGGGGAGCTGTTTTTT
CDR3 protein: CASSPGQPNTGELFF

V gene: TRBV4-1
D gene: TRBD1
J gene: TRBJ2-1
clone size: .
CDR3 DNA: TGCGCCAGCAGCCAGCCCGGCAGGGACAGAAACTACAATGAGCAGTTCTTC
CDR3 protein: CASSQPGRDRNYNEQFF

V gene: TRBV12-3/TRBV12-4
D gene: .
J gene: TRBJ1-2
clone size: few
CDR3 DNA: TGTGCCAGCTCCCTGGAGGGCTATGGCTACACCTTC
CDR3 protein: CASSLEGYGYTF

V gene: TRBV4-1
D gene: .
J gene: TRBJ2-5
clone size: .
CDR3 DNA: TGCGCCAGCAGCCAAGTAGGTCAGGGAGGAGAGACCCAGTACTTC
CDR3 protein: CASSQVGQGGETQYF

V gene: TRBV7-9
D gene: .
J gene: TRBJ2-4
clone size: few
CDR3 DNA: TGTGCCAGCAGCTTAGCCGGACAGACCTTAGCCAAAAACATTCAGTACTTC
CDR3 protein: CASSLAGQTLAKNIQYF

V gene: TRBV19
D gene: TRBD2
J gene: TRBJ2-5
clone size: .
CDR3 DNA: TGTGCCAGTAGTATAGACCCGGGACTAGCGGGAGAGACCCAGTACTTC
CDR3 protein: CASSIDPGLAGETQYF

V gene: TRBV3-1/TRBV3-2
D gene: .
J gene: TRBJ2-3
clone size: .
CDR3 DNA: TGTGCCAGCTCACTAGGGCAGCGTCAGAGCACAGATACGCAGTATTTT
CDR3 protein: CASSLGQRQSTDTQYF

V gene: TRBV27
D gene: .
J gene: TRBJ2-7
clone size: .
CDR3 DNA: TGTGCCAGCAGTTCCGGGACACTTTCCTACGAGCAGTACTTC
CDR3 protein: CASSSGTLSYEQYF

V gene: TRBV5-1
D gene: TRBD1
J gene: TRBJ1-6
clone size: .
CDR3 DNA: TGCGCCAGCAGCCCGACGGGACAGGGGGCTATCTCCTATAATTCACCCCTCCACTTT
CDR3 protein: CASSPTGQGAISYNSPLHF

V gene: TRBV3-1/TRBV3-2
D gene: .
J gene: TRBJ1-1
clone size: .
CDR3 DNA: TGTGCCAGCAGCTACTATTCCCTAGGGGACACTGAAGCTTTCTTT
CDR3 protein: CASSYYSLGDTEAFF

V gene: TRBV5-4
D gene: TRBD1
J gene: TRBJ1-2
clone size: .
CDR3 DNA: TGTGCCAGCAGCGACGGGACAGGGCTTCGGGGCTACACCTTC
CDR3 protein: CASSDGTGLRGYTF

V gene: TRBV18
D gene: TRBD2
J gene: TRBJ2-6
clone size: .
CDR3 DNA: TGTGCCAGCTCACCAGGGACGGGAGGCCTACCTGGGGCCAACGTCCTGACTTTC
CDR3 protein: CASSPGTGGLPGANVLTF

V gene: TRBV14
D gene: .
J gene: TRBJ2-1
clone size: .
CDR3 DNA: TGTGCCAGCAGCCAAGGGGGAGCGGAGCAGTTCTTC
CDR3 protein: CASSQGGAEQFF

V gene: TRBV5-8
D gene: TRBD1
J gene: TRBJ1-2
clone size: .
CDR3 DNA: TGTGCCAGCAGCCTGGGCTGGGCCCAGGGGGTTAACTATGGCTACACCTTC
CDR3 protein: CASSLGWAQGVNYGYTF

V gene: TRBV28
D gene: .
J gene: TRBJ1-4
clone size: .
CDR3 DNA: TGTGCCAGCAGATCCGGCGGGGAAAAACTGTTTTTT
CDR3 protein: CASRSGGEKLFF

V gene: TRBV5-1
D gene: TRBD1
J gene: TRBJ2-1
clone size: once
CDR3 DNA: TGCGCCAGCAGTACGGGACAGTTGATCAATGAGCAGTTCTTC
CDR3 protein: CASSTGQLINEQFF

V gene: TRBV18
D gene: .
J gene: TRBJ1-1
clone size: .
CDR3 DNA: TGTGCCAGCTCACCCTTCCCTTCACAGGGATACTTGACTGAAGCTTTCTTT
CDR3 protein: CASSPFPSQGYLTEAFF

V gene: TRBV28
D gene: .
J gene: TRBJ2-3
clone size: once
CDR3 DNA: TGTGCCAGCCGTCCCCGCGGCGGTCCAGATACGCAGTATTTT
CDR3 protein: CASRPRGGPDTQYF

V gene: TRBV28
D gene: .
J gene: TRBJ2-3
clone size: .
CDR3 DNA: TGTGCCAGCAGTTTCTACGGGGGAAGCACAGATACGCAGTATTTT
CDR3 protein: CASSFYGGSTDTQYF

V gene: TRBV28
D gene: TRBD2
J gene: TRBJ2-7
clone size: .
CDR3 DNA: TGTGCCAGCAGTCCACCCCAACGCGGGAGCTCCTACGAGCAGTACTTC
CDR3 protein: CASSPPQRGSSYEQYF

V gene: TRBV19
D gene: TRBD1
J gene: TRBJ1-5
clone size: .
CDR3 DNA: TGTGCCAGTAGTACCACCGGGACAGGGAACCAGCCCCAGCATTTT
CDR3 protein: CASSTTGTGNQPQHF

V gene: TRBV11-2
D gene: .
J gene: TRBJ1-2
clone size: .
CDR3 DNA: TGTGCCAGCAGCTTAGATCGGGAACTCCTCTATGGCTACACCTTC
CDR3 protein: CASSLDRELLYGYTF

V gene: TRBV5-6
D gene: .
J gene: TRBJ2-5
clone size: .
CDR3 DNA: TGTGCCAGCAGCTTGGAAAGCCGAGGGACCCAGTACTTC
CDR3 protein: CASSLESRGTQYF

V gene: TRBV6-5
D gene: .
J gene: TRBJ2-3
clone size: few
CDR3 DNA: TGTGCCAGCAGCACAGGGCGCGACACAGATACGCAGTATTTT
CDR3 protein: CASSTGRDTDTQYF

V gene: TRBV5-1
D gene: .
J gene: TRBJ1-2
clone size: few
CDR3 DNA: TGCGCCAGCAGCTCCCCCCTTGACAGGTCCCTTAACTATGGCTACACCTTC
CDR3 protein: CASSSPLDRSLNYGYTF